These 18 T cell receptor beta chains share one sample of origin, sequenced in a study of beta chain features in type 1 diabetes. Reverse transcribing all isolated RNA meant expressed TCRB transcripts were sequenced. Libraries were prepared by immunoSEQ multiplex PCR; TCRdb keeps only in-frame clonotypes and omits some of them. The sample consists of about 150,000 clones, around 10% of them appearing once. Source material: central memory CD4+ T cells from blood. The receptor source for this set is a man aged 18-30 years in good health.

The chain employs TRBV10-3 and TRBJ1-4, with 10 bases that match TRBD1. The CDR3 is 14 amino acids. Trimming removed 6 bases from V and 7 bases from J; junction bases left unmatched: 5. From germline, CDR1 is ENHRY and CDR2 SYGVKD. DNA of the CDR3: TGTGCCATCAGAAAGACAGGGGGCGTTGAAAAACTGTTTTTT. Translated, it gives CAIRKTGGVEKLFF.

The chain employs TRBV7-8 and TRBJ2-7, with TRBD1 matching over 8 bases. The CDR3 consists of 15 residues. V gave up 5 bases and J gave up 4 bases; unmatched junction bases: 10. Germline lookup yields CDR1 SGHVS and CDR2 FQNEAQ. CDR3 sequence reads: CASSPMDRAEYEQYF. The CDR3 DNA sequence: TGTGCCAGCAGCCCGATGGACAGGGCTGAGTACGAGCAGTACTTC.

This clone appeared a few times. The chain uses TRBV7-2 and TRBJ2-3; no reliable D call. The CDR3 has 12 residues. The germline V gene encodes CDR1 SGHTA and CDR2 FQGNSA. V lost 5 bases to trimming and J lost 5 bases, with 8 bases between them. The CDR3 here is CASSPRIDTQYF. The CDR3 DNA reads as TGTGCCAGCAGCCCTCGGATAGATACGCAGTATTTT.

The chain is built from TRBV5-6 and TRBJ2-7; D might be TRBD2 (5 bases). Germline V gene lookup returns CDR1 SGHDT and CDR2 YYEEEE. Trimming took off 1 base at V and 5 bases at J, with 16 bases between the two ends. The CDR3 sequence is 15 residues long. CDR3 DNA sequence: TGTGCCAGCAGCTTGAGTCAGGCACGAGGGCACGAGCAGTACTTC. It yields the protein CASSLSQARGHEQYF.

V gene TRBV11-2 combines with J gene TRBJ1-2; 7 bases map to TRBD1. After removal of 5 bases from V and 4 bases from J, the junction contained 7 bases not matched to a gene. In germline, CDR1 is SGHAT, CDR2 FQNNGV. The CDR3 contains 14 residues. CDR3 nucleotide sequence: TGTGCCAGCAGCAACGACAGGGTTTTCTATGGCTACACCTTC. The encoded protein is CASSNDRVFYGYTF. The complete variable domain, with remaining parts taken from reference TRBV11-2 and TRBJ1-2, reads EAGVAQSPRYKIIEKRQSVAFWCNPISGHATLYWYQQILGQGPKLLIQFQNNGVVDDSQLPKDRFSAERLKGVDSTLKIQPAKLEDSAVYLCASSNDRVFYGYTFGSGTRLTVV.

V and J are TRBV9 and TRBJ2-1; 12 bases are a match to TRBD2. V dropped 3 bases and J dropped 10; count of bases not matched to a gene: 11. Germline V lookup: CDR1 SGDLS, CDR2 YYNGEE. The CDR3 is made up of 16 amino acids. DNA of the CDR3: TGTGCCAGCAGCGGGACCACTAGCGGGAGGATCAAGGAGCAGTTCTTC. Translation: CASSGTTSGRIKEQFF.

This clone was picked up a small number of times. This rearrangement joins TRBV20-1 to TRBJ1-2; no clear D gene. This CDR3 is built from 9 residues. Trimming took 3 bases from V and 7 from J, leaving 3 bases between them. The germline CDR1 and CDR2 sequences are DFQATT and SNEGSKA (reference sequence). The CDR3 is CSASGGYTF. The CDR3 region has the DNA TGCAGTGCTAGCGGTGGCTACACCTTC.

The chain links TRBV5-4 to TRBJ1-1, with a weak D call TRBD1 (5 bases). Between the trimmed V and J ends, which lost 1 base and 4 bases, there was a span of 20 bases. Germline loops: CDR1 SGHNT, CDR2 YYREEE (reference sequence). The CDR3 is 17 residues long. CDR3 amino acids: CASSLLDRSPRGTEAFF. CDR3 bases: TGTGCCAGCAGCTTGCTTGACAGATCCCCTAGGGGCACTGAAGCTTTCTTT.

V usage is TRBV30 and J usage is TRBJ1-3; no clear D gene. This CDR3 comprises 15 residues. Germline V gene lookup returns CDR1 GTSNPN and CDR2 SVGIG (reference sequence). V gave up 5 bases and J gave up 2 bases, with 16 bases separating them. The CDR3, as DNA: TGTGCCTGGGCCTCCGGAACGGTTACTGGAAACACCATATATTTT. Its protein is CAWASGTVTGNTIYF.

The V and J genes are TRBV29-1 and TRBJ2-5, with D perhaps TRBD2 (6 bases). CDR3 size: 12 residues. Germline CDR1 and CDR2: SQVTM and ANQGSEA. The V end lost 3 bases, the J end lost 1 base, and 6 bases lay between the germline ends. The CDR3 sequence is CSVDGSQETQYF. CDR3 DNA sequence: TGCAGCGTTGACGGGAGCCAAGAGACCCAGTACTTC.

Notes on this clone: This same CDR3 is encoded by further DNA sequences in the sample. The CDR3 DNA sequence: TGCGCCAGCAGCTTGGCTAGCGGGAACCAAGAGACCCAGTACTTC. Amino acids: CASSLASGNQETQYF. The chain uses TRBV5-1 and TRBJ2-5; 9 nucleotides align to TRBD2. The CDR3 contains 15 residues. With V trimmed by 0 bases and J by 0 bases, 0 bases remained unmatched. Looked up from germline, CDR1 is SGHRS and CDR2 is YFSETQ.

V is TRBV30 and J is TRBJ1-4, with unresolved D. With 3 bases removed from V and 0 bases from J, the gap between germline ends came to 8 bases. Germline loops: CDR1 GTSNPN, CDR2 SVGIG (reference sequence). The CDR3 runs 14 residues. The CDR3 here is CAWRTLTTNEKLFF. The CDR3 bases are TGTGCCTGGAGGACCCTCACAACTAATGAAAAACTGTTTTTT.

This clone was detected a few times. V and J are TRBV5-1 and TRBJ1-1, with D tentatively TRBD1 (5 bases). Trimming took 4 bases from V and 0 from J, leaving 10 bases between them. The germline V gene encodes CDR1 SGHRS and CDR2 YFSETQ. CDR3 size: 14 residues. The CDR3 region has the DNA TGCGCCAGCAGCCAGGGACGGATGAACACTGAAGCTTTCTTT. It yields the protein CASSQGRMNTEAFF.

The rearrangement uses TRBV20-1 and TRBJ1-4; TRBD1 is a possible D gene (6 bases). Per the germline V gene, CDR1 is DFQATT and CDR2 is SNEGSKA (reference sequence). Trimming stripped 7 bases from V and 5 bases from J, with 8 bases between. This CDR3 comprises 11 residues. CDR3 coding DNA: TGCAGTGTCCAGGGGAATGAAAAACTGTTTTTT. It translates to CSVQGNEKLFF.

The rearrangement uses TRBV28 and TRBJ2-3, with D possibly TRBD1 on 5 matching bases. This CDR3 contains 14 residues. The germline V gene encodes CDR1 MDHEN and CDR2 SYDVKM. Between the trimmed V and J ends, which lost 3 bases and 4 bases, there was a span of 11 bases. CDR3 sequence (DNA): TGTGCCAGCAGTTTCCAGGGTAGCCCAGATACGCAGTATTTT. Translating gives CASSFQGSPDTQYF.

The J gene is TRBJ1-1, the V gene TRBV6-5; TRBD1 is a possible D gene (6 bases). V lost 4 bases and J 5 bases, leaving 11 bases between the germline ends. Germline CDR1 reads MNHEY; CDR2 reads SVGAGI. The CDR3 contains 13 residues. The CDR3 DNA reads TGTGCCAGCAGTTCATTTAGGGGGACTGAAGCTTTCTTT. This translates into CASSSFRGTEAFF.

This clone was picked up a small number of times. The CDR3 protein is CASREGAAYTQYF. The CDR3 DNA reads as TGTGCCTCACGAGAGGGGGCTGCGTATACGCAGTATTTT. The rearrangement uses TRBV7-2 and TRBJ2-3, with 7 bases lining up with TRBD1. CDR1 is SGHTA, CDR2 FQGNSA, per germline. This CDR3 is built from 13 residues. The J segment lost 7 bases and the V segment lost 11 bases, leaving 12 bases of the junction unmatched.

The sample holds a few counts of this clone. This sequence joins TRBV7-2 and TRBJ1-6, with D uncertain. In germline, CDR1 is SGHTA, CDR2 FQGNSA. V gave up 5 bases and J gave up 18 bases, with 17 bases separating them. CDR3 length equals 12 residues. The CDR3: CASSPPGGRPHF. In DNA, the CDR3 is TGTGCCAGCAGCCCCCCGGGTGGGCGCCCCCACTTT.